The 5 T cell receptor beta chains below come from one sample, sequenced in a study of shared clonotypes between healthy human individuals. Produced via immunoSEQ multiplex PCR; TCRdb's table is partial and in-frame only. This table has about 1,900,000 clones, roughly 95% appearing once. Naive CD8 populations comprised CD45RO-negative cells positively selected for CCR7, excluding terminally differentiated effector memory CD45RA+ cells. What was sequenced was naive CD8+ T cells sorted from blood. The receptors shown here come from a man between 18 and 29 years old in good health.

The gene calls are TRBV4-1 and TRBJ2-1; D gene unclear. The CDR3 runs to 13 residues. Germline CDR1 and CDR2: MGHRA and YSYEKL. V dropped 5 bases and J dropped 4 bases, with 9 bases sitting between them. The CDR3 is CASSSGPYNEQFF. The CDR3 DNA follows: TGCGCCAGCAGCTCCGGGCCTTACAATGAGCAGTTCTTC.

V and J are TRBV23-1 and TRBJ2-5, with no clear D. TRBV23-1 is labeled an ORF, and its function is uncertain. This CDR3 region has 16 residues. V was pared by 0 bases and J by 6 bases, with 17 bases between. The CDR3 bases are TGCGCCAGCAGTCAATCTGGTAGGTTGAACACGAAGACCCAGTACTTC. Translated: CASSQSGRLNTKTQYF.

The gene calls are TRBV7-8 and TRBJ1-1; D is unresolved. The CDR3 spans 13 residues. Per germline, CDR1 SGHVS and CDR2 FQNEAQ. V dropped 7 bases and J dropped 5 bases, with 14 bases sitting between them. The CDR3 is CASTQPPVTEAFF. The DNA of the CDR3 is TGTGCCAGCACCCAACCCCCCGTGACTGAAGCTTTCTTT.

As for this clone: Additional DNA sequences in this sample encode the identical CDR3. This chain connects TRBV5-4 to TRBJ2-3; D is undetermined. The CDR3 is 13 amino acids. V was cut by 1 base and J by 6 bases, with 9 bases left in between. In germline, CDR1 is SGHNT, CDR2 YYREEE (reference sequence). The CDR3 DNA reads TGTGCCAGCAGCTTGACCCCGTCCGATACGCAGTATTTT. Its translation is CASSLTPSDTQYF.

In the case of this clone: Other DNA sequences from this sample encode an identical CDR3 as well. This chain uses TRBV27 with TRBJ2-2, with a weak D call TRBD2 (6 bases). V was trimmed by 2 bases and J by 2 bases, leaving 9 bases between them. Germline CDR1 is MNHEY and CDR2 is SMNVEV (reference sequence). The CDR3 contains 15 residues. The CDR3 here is CASSLVGGNTGELFF. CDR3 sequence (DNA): TGTGCCAGCAGTTTAGTGGGGGGAAACACCGGGGAGCTGTTTTTT.